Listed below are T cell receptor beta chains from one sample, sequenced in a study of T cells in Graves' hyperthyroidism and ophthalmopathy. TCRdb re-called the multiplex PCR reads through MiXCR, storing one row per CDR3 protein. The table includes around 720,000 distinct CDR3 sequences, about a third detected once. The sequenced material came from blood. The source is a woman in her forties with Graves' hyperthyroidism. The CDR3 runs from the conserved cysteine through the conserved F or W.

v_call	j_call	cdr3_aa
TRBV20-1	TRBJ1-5	CSASRIGGYSNQPQHF
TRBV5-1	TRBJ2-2	CASSLEGAGTGELFF
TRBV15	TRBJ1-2	CATSEQGDYGYTF
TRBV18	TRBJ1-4	CASSPQVPEKLFF
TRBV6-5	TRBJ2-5	CASTSAEAGVGETQYF
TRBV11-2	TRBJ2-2	CASSSRTATNTGELFF
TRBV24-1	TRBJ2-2	CATSDLSSMAGNTGELFF
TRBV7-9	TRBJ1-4	CASSLVGQEKLFF
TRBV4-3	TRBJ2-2	CASSQGTGRGTGELFF
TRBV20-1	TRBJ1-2	CSARTPSGGGYTF
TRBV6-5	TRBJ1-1	CASSYGPKNTEAFF
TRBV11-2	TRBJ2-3	CASSQQSEGDTQYF
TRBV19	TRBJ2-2	CASSGVGTPANTGELFF
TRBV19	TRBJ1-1	CASSNEGGRAFF
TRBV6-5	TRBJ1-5	CASSEIRRTGKGQPQHF
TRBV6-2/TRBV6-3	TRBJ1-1	CASTKIIGTEAFF
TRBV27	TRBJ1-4	CASSSRAGKKLFF
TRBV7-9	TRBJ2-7	CASTPAGDRGREQYF
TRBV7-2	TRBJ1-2	CASTLGLQVEGYTF
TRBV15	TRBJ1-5	CATSLDGGNNQPQHF
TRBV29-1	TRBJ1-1	CSVRTGMNTEAFF
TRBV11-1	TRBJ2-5	CASSLSLGAQYF
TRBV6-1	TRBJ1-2	CASKKAGVNYGYTF
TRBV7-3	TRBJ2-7	CASSLTGTGGSEQYF
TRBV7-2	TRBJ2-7	CASSLGMRQQYF
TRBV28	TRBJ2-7	CASRSPGQTYEQYF
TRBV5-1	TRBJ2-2	CASSLPQGNTGELFF
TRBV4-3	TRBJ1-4	CASSQGSVTNEKLFF
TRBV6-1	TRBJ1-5	CASRSRKTVQETQHF
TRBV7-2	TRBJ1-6	CASSGGPSRDSPLHF
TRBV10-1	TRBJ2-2	CASSEIGGAHTGELFF
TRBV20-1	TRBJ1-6	CSAVAGGATSLHF
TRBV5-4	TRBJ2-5	CASSLTAKETQYF
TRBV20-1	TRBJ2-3	CSANGPSGITDTQYF
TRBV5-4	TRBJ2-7	CANSRDRGHEQYF
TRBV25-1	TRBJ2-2	CASSDYGNTGELFF
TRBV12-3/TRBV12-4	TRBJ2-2	CASSSAGAEAGELFF
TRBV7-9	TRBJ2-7	CASSHPTSGYEQYF
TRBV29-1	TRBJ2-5	CSVEVQLTSGRKETQYF
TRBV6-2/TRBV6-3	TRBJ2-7	CASGEGDEQYF
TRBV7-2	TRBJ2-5	CASRPNSGQLETQYF
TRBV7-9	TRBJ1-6	CASSLPWGPTWGSPLHF
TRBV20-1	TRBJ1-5	CSARGRNQPQHF
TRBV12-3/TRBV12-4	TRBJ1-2	CASSLEGAAYGYTF
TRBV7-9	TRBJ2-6	CASVGQVLSGANVLTF